This T cell receptor (beta chain) derives from a study of blood T cell repertoires in COVID-19. Background on the study: The United States, Italy and Spain supplied acute and convalescent COVID-19 samples. PBMCs, B-cell-depleted T cells, or T cells were the source of the cDNA or gDNA that made up the material.

Source study methods: Reference gene primer amplification gave estimated nucleated cell counts. Sequenced by immunoSEQ multiplex PCR; TCRdb stores in-frame clones only, minus some. That table furnishes V, J and clone size, whereas the DNA furnished D and trimming. The sample yields 100,000 to 150,000 clones, about 89% seen once. Seattle patient enrollment occurred during active infection, with longitudinal follow-up thereafter. The source is a woman aged 70-85 years with COVID-19, enrolled during active disease. Sequencing was performed on peripheral blood.

CDR3 DNA sequence: TGTGCCACCAGCATTTTTGGGGGACTCTCGGGGCGGAGCACAGATACGCAGTATTTT. Amino acids: CATSIFGGLSGRSTDTQYF. The genes are TRBV15 and TRBJ2-3, with D maybe TRBD2 (6 bases). Germline V lookup: CDR1 LNHNV, CDR2 YYDKDF (reference sequence). V shed 4 bases and J shed 0 bases, with 23 bases lying between them. CDR3 length: 19 amino acids.